Listed below are T cell receptor beta chains from one sample, sequenced in a study of blood T cell repertoires in COVID-19. The table came from immunoSEQ multiplex PCR; TCRdb's copy has only in-frame clones and leaves some out. The repertoire has a few hundred thousand clones, about 80% of them found once; the top ten carry 3% to 3.5%. The sample taken for sequencing was peripheral blood. These receptors came from a woman over 75 with acute or convalescent COVID-19. Both conserved end residues are part of each CDR3. Each record gives: V gene, J gene, clone size, CDR3 protein. Clone size is shown for a subset of rows, as once, few, many or a class of expanded clone.

TRBV5-1	TRBJ2-2	many	CASSFSAGGQSGELFF
TRBV29-1	TRBJ2-4	NA	CSVDRPSGSKNIQYF
TRBV24-1	TRBJ1-5	NA	CATSDLSAGASNQPQHF
TRBV6-5	TRBJ1-1	few	CASSDRVGTEAFF
TRBV5-1	TRBJ2-4	once	CASSDKTGVNIQYF
TRBV2	TRBJ2-7	NA	CASRGLEGSEQYF
TRBV7-2	TRBJ1-6	NA	CASSLGAGFTYNSPLHF
TRBV7-2	TRBJ2-2	NA	CASSLKSTSGGHPRVF
TRBV19	TRBJ2-5	NA	CASSIGRGETQYF
TRBV11-1	TRBJ2-7	few	CASSPRTGNYEQYF
TRBV2	TRBJ2-1	once	CASSERTSGSWGNEQFF
TRBV10-3	TRBJ2-3	few	CAISGVGTSDTQYF
TRBV12-3/TRBV12-4	TRBJ2-5	once	CASAGTVWETQYF
TRBV30	TRBJ1-2	NA	CAWSALILNDTSSNYGYTF
TRBV3-1/TRBV3-2	TRBJ1-2	NA	CASSRQSNYGYTF
TRBV2	TRBJ2-3	few	CASSETGSLRDTQYF
TRBV3-1/TRBV3-2	TRBJ2-7	NA	CASSPTGQANYEQYF
TRBV3-1/TRBV3-2	TRBJ2-1	NA	CASSQVGEGGYNEQFF
TRBV5-1	TRBJ2-3	NA	CASSLPSRSGADTQYF
TRBV19	TRBJ2-3	NA	CATKSYSTDTQYF
TRBV9	TRBJ2-2	NA	CASSVVPGTMGTGELFF
TRBV6-5	TRBJ1-1	NA	CASRIYPGLPGEAFF
TRBV9	TRBJ1-2	NA	CASSSGQGNSYTF
TRBV12-5	TRBJ2-2	NA	CASGLAGGATGELFF
TRBV6-6	TRBJ2-7	NA	CASSLSSYEQYF
TRBV5-1	TRBJ1-1	NA	CASSRTGTGGQGTEAFF
TRBV3-1/TRBV3-2	TRBJ2-1	few	CASSQDPRKGGVYNEQFF
TRBV29-1	TRBJ2-3	NA	CSVVDRASTDTQYF
TRBV19	TRBJ1-6	NA	CASSARPGQSSYNSPLHF
TRBV2	TRBJ1-5	NA	CASRRDRDQPQHF
TRBV5-1	TRBJ2-3	NA	CASSLGQGSVDTQYF
TRBV6-5	TRBJ2-7	NA	CASRGTSGRVREQYF
TRBV28	TRBJ2-7	NA	CASSSPAGLRYEQYF
TRBV5-1	TRBJ2-4	NA	CASSPRDRLAKNIQYF
TRBV18	TRBJ1-1	NA	CASSPASDTEAFF
TRBV27	TRBJ1-2	NA	CASSNTGTVIYGYTF
TRBV28	TRBJ1-1	once	CASSRGIAFF
TRBV10-3	TRBJ2-3	NA	CAISEGATYSDTQYF
TRBV5-1	TRBJ1-3	NA	CASTKDRGNTIYF
TRBV4-2	TRBJ2-7	few	CASSQGWDSSYEQYF
TRBV6-6	TRBJ2-3	NA	CASSGQYPSTDTQYF
TRBV7-9	TRBJ2-7	NA	CASSSPRGERESRYYEQYF
TRBV10-3	TRBJ2-5	NA	CAISELETQYF
TRBV4-1	TRBJ2-7	many	CASSQDPVSYEQYF
TRBV7-2	TRBJ2-5	NA	CASSLRLAGGRQETQYF
TRBV7-2	TRBJ2-3	NA	CASSPLGDTQYF
TRBV19	TRBJ1-2	once	CASSSDRVNYGYTF
TRBV4-1	TRBJ2-7	NA	CASSPAVVGGEQYF
TRBV19	TRBJ1-5	NA	CASRPGDQPQHF
TRBV11-2	TRBJ2-7	NA	CASSAGLYEQYF
TRBV21-1	TRBJ2-1	few	CASSKGGPPGPNEQFF
TRBV6-5	TRBJ1-2	NA	CASSSTGNTNYGYTF